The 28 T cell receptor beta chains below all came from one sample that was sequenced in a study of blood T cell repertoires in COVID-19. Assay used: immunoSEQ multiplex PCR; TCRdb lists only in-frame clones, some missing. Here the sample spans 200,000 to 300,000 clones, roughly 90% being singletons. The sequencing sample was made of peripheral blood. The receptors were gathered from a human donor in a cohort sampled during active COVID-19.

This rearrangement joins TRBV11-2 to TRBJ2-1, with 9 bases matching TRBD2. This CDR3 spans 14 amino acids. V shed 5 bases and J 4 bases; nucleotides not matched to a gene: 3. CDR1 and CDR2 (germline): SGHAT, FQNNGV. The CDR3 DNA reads TGTGCCAGCAGCCCTAGCGGGAAATACAATGAGCAGTTCTTC. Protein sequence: CASSPSGKYNEQFF.

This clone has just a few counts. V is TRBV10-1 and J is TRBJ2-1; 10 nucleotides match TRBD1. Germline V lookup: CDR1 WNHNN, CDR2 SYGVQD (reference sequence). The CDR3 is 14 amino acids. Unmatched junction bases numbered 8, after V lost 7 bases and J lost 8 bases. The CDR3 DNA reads TGCGCCAGCATCCATCCCGACAGGGGGCATGAGCAGTTCTTC. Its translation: CASIHPDRGHEQFF.

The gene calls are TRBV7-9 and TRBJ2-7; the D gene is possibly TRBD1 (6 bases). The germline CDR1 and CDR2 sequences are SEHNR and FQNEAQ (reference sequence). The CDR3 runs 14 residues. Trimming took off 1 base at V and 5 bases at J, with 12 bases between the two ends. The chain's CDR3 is CASSLGQGFDEQYF. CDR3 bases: TGTGCCAGCAGCTTAGGCCAGGGGTTCGACGAGCAGTACTTC.

The CDR3 loop reads CASSLSATGDYEQYF. The CDR3 region has the DNA TGTGCCAGCAGTTTATCGGCGACGGGGGATTACGAGCAGTACTTC. This chain uses TRBV27 with TRBJ2-7; tentative D call: TRBD2 (6 bases). The CDR3 runs to 15 residues. CDR1 is MNHEY, CDR2 SMNVEV, per germline (reference sequence). V lost 0 bases and J 4 bases, leaving 13 bases between the germline ends.

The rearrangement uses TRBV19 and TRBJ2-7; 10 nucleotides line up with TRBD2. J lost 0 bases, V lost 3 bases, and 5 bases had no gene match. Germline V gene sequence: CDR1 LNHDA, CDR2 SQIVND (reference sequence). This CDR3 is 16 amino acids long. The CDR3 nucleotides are TGTGCCAGTAGTATTTACACTAGCGGGGCCTCCTACGAGCAGTACTTC. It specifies CASSIYTSGASYEQYF.

The CDR3 DNA is TGTGCCATCAAGGAGGGGATGGGTGAAAAACTGTTTTTT. Amino acid sequence: CAIKEGMGEKLFF. V is TRBV10-3 and J is TRBJ1-4; a possible D gene is TRBD1 (5 bases). The CDR3 spans 13 residues. The germline V and J ends were trimmed by 7 bases and 7 bases, with 13 bases remaining between them. In germline, CDR1 is ENHRY, CDR2 SYGVKD.

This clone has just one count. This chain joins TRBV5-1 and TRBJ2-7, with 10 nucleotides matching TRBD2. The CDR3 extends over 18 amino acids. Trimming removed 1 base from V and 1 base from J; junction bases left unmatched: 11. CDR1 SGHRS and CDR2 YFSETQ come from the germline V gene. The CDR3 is CASSLISRTSGVSYEQYF. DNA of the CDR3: TGCGCCAGCAGCTTGATTTCACGTACTAGCGGGGTTTCCTACGAGCAGTACTTC.

CDR3 DNA: TGTGCCAGCAGTGGCATTGGGCTCTCGAGCAATCAGCCCCAGCATTTT. Translated, it gives CASSGIGLSSNQPQHF. The chain is built from TRBV27 and TRBJ1-5; no reliable D call. Trimming took off 5 bases at V and 1 base at J, with 15 bases between the two ends. This CDR3 has 16 residues. Germline values: CDR1 MNHEY, CDR2 SMNVEV (reference sequence).

CDR3 bases: TGCGCCAGCAGCCCTGGACTAGCGGGGGGTACCGCAGGACTTCGGAGCGAGCAGTACTTC. This encodes CASSPGLAGGTAGLRSEQYF. The chain has TRBV5-1 and TRBJ2-7; 14 bases map to TRBD2. Germline V gives CDR1 SGHRS, CDR2 YFSETQ. Losses at the gene ends were 4 bases for V and 6 bases for J; bases not matched to a gene: 21. The CDR3 consists of 20 residues.

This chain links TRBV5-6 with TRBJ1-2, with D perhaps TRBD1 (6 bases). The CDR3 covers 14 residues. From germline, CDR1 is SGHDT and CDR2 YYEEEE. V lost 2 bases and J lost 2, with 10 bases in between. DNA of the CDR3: TGTGCCAGCAGCTTATCAGGGGAGAACTATGGCTACACCTTC. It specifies CASSLSGENYGYTF.

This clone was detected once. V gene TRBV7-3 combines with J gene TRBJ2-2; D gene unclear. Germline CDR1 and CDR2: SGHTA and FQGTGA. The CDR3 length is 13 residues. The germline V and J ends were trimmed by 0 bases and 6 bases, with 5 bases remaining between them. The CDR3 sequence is CASSLTGPGELFF. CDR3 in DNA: TGTGCCAGCAGCTTAACTGGCCCCGGGGAGCTGTTTTTT.

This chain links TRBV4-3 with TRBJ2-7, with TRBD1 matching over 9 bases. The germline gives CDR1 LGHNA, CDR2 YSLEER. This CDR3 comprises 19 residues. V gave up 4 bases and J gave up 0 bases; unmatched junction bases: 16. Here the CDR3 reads CASSRGYRDRVWRSYEQYF. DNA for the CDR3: TGCGCCAGCAGCCGGGGATACCGGGACAGGGTATGGCGCTCCTACGAGCAGTACTTC.

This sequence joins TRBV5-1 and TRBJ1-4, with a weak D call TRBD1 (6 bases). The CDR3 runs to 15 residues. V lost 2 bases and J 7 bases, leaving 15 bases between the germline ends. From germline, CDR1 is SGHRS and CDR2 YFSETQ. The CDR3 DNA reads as TGCGCCAGCAGCTTACAGGGCGCTTGGGGTGAAAAACTGTTTTTT. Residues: CASSLQGAWGEKLFF.

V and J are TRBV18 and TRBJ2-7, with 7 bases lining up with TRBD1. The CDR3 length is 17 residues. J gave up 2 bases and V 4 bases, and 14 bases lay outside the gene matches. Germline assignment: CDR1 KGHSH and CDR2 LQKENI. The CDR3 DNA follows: TGTGCCAGCTCACTTTTACCGGGACAGAGGGCCCCCTACGAGCAGTACTTC. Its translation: CASSLLPGQRAPYEQYF.

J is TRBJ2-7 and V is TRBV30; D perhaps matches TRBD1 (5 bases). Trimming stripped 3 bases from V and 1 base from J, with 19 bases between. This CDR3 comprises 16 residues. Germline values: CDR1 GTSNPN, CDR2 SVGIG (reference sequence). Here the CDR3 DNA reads TGTGCCTGGAGGTCAAGGGGCTGGCGTTCTTCCTACGAGCAGTACTTC. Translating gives CAWRSRGWRSSYEQYF.

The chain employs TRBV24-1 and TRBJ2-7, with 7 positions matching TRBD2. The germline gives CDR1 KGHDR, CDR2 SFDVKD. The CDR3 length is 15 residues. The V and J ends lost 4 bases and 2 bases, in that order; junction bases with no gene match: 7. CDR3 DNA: TGTGCCACCAGTGAGTCCGGGACTACTCCCTACGAGCAGTACTTC. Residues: CATSESGTTPYEQYF.

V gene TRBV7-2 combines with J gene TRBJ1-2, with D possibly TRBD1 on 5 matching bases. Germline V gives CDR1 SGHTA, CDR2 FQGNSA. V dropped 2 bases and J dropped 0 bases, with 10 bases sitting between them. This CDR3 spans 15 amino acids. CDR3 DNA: TGTGCCAGCAGCTTACAGGGATTCGCTAACTATGGCTACACCTTC. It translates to CASSLQGFANYGYTF.

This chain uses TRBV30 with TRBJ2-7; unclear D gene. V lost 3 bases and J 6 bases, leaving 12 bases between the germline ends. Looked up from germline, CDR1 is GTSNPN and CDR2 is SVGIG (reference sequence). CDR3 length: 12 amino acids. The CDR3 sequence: CAWSPAPLEQYF. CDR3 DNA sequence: TGTGCCTGGAGCCCTGCGCCCCTCGAGCAGTACTTC. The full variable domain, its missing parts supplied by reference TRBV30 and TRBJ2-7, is SQTIHQWPATLVQPVGSPLSLECTVEGTSNPNLYWYRQAAGRGLQLLFYSVGIGQISSEVPQNLSASRPQDRQFILSSKKLLLSDSGFYLCAWSPAPLEQYFGPGTRLTVT.

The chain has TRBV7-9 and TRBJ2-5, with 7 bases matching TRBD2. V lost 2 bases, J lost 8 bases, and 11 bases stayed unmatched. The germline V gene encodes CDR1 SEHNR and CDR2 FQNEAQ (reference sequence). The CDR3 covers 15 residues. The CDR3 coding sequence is TGTGCCAGCAGCTTACCTAGCGGCACCAAGAGAACCCAGTACTTC. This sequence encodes CASSLPSGTKRTQYF. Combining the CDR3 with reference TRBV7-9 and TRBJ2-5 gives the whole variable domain DTGVSQNPRHKITKRGQNVTFRCDPISEHNRLYWYRQTLGQGPEFLTYFQNEAQLEKSRLLSDRFSAERPKGSFSTLEIQRTEQGDSAMYLCASSLPSGTKRTQYFGPGTRLLVL.

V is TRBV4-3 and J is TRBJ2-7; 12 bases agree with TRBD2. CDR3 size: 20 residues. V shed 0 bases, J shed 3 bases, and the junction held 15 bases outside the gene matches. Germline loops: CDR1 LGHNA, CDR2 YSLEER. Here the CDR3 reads CASSQDSGGTSGSVRYEQYF. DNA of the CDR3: TGCGCCAGCAGCCAAGATTCCGGCGGGACTAGCGGGTCTGTACGCTACGAGCAGTACTTC.

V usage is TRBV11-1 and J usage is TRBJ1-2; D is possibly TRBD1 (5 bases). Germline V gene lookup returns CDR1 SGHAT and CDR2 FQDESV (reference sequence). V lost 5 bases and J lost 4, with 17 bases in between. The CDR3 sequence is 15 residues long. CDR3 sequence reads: CASSPGLDGGYGYTF. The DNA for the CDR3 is TGTGCCAGCAGCCCTGGCCTAGACGGGGGCTATGGCTACACCTTC.

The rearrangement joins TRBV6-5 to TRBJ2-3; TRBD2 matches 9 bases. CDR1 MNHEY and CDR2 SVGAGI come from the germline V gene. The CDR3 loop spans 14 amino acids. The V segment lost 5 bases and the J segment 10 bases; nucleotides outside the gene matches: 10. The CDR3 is CASSSFGGGGPQYF. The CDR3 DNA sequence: TGTGCCAGCAGTAGCTTTGGCGGGGGGGGTCCGCAGTATTTT.

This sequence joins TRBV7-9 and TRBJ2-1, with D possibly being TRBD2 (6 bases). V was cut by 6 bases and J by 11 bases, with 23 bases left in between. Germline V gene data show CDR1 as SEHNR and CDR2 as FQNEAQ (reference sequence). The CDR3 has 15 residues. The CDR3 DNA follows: TGTGCCAGCAGTCGACCGGGAGACCCAAAACGTAAGCAGTTCTTC. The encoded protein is CASSRPGDPKRKQFF.

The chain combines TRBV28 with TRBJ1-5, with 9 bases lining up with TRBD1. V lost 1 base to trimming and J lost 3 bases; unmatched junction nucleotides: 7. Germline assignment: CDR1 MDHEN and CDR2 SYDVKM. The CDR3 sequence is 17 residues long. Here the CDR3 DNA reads TGTGCCAGCAGTTTATATTCCTACAGGGGGCTCAATCAGCCCCAGCATTTT. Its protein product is CASSLYSYRGLNQPQHF.

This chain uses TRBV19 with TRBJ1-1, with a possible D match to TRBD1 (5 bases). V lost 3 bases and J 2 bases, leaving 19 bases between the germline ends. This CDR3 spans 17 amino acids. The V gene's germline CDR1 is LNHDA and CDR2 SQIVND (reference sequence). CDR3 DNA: TGTGCCAGTAGTATTTGGAGGGACCGGACGGTAAACACTGAAGCTTTCTTT. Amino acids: CASSIWRDRTVNTEAFF.

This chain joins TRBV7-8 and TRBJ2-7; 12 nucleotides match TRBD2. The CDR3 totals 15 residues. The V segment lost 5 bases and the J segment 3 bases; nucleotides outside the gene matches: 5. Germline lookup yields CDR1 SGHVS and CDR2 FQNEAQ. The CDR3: CASSPGLAGIYEQYF. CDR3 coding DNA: TGTGCCAGCAGCCCCGGACTAGCGGGGATCTACGAGCAGTACTTC.

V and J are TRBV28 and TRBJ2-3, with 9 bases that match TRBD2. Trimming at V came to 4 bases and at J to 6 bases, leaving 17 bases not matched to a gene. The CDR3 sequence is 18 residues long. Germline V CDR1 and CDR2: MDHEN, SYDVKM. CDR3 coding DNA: TGTGCCAGCAGTTCTCCCCTGACTTTGGGACTAGCAGATGATACGCAGTATTTT. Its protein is CASSSPLTLGLADDTQYF.

DNA of the CDR3: TGTGCCAGCAGTCCCTCCCTTACATTCTCTGGAAACACCATATATTTT. This translates into CASSPSLTFSGNTIYF. This rearrangement joins TRBV28 to TRBJ1-3; no definite D call. V dropped 5 bases and J dropped 0 bases, with 14 bases sitting between them. Per the germline V gene, CDR1 is MDHEN and CDR2 is SYDVKM. The CDR3 sequence is 16 residues long.